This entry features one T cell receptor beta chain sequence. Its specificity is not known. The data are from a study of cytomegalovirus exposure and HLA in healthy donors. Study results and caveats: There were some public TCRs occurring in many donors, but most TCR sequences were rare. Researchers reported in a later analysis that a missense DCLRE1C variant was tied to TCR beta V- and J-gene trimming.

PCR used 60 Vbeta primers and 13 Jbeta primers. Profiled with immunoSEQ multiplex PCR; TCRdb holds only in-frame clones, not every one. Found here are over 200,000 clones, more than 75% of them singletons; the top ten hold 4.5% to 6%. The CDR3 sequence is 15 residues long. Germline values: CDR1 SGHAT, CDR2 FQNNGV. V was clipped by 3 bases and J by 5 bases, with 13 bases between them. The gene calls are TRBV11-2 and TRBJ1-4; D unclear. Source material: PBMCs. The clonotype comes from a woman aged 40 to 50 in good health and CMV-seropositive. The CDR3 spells CASSFAGGLNEKLFF. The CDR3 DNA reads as TGTGCCAGCAGCTTTGCGGGCGGACTAAATGAAAAACTGTTTTTT.